This T cell receptor (beta chain) was observed in a study of CD8 T cells in ankylosing spondylitis (dated by TCRdb to about 2017). Broadly, across the study: The study profiled T cell receptor beta repertoires in healthy donors and ankylosing spondylitis patients to find disease-linked TCR variants. Peripheral blood samples were taken, and synovial fluid was additionally collected from ankylosing spondylitis patients. The full study cohort was made up of 25 ankylosing spondylitis patients and some 100 healthy donors. The full study reports these points: Some of the motif variants had been reported before in the synovial fluid and blood of reactive arthritis patients, a finding that suggests common disease-initiation mechanisms. A CD8+ phenotype was shown by the disease-linked clones, which were found at relatively low frequencies in peripheral blood. Significant enrichment of the disease-linked clones was reported in matched synovial fluid samples from ankylosing spondylitis patients. A TCR beta motif of several highly homologous amino acid variants appeared characteristic of blood from ankylosing spondylitis patients.

Sequencing was carried out with an Illumina HiSeq 2500. Quantitative 5'-RACE with molecular barcodes was used to prepare TCR beta libraries. The original pipeline was this. A new computational method, built on a probabilistic model of VDJ rearrangement, was used to identify disease-linked TCR variants. Through fastp at Q25 and MiXCR, TCRdb rebuilt clones from the public reads, retaining in-frame beta chains. Each entry is one CDR3 protein sequence, shown with its most common DNA and genes. TCRdb's processing, not the authors', yielded these V and J calls. This sample holds a few hundred thousand distinct CDR3 sequences; 18% were observed only once. The ten top clones hold 25% to 40% of the sample. This clonotype was counted only a few times. The clone's antigen remains unknown. The sample holds no much larger clone one base away, and base qualities are not on file. The CDR3 measures 14 amino acids from cysteine to phenylalanine. This entry keeps only the CDR3 DNA: 42 bases, framed from base 1. Sequences SGHVS (CDR1) and FQNEAQ (CDR2) are obtained from the germline V gene. For this chain, trimming is 2 bases at the V end and 1 base at the J end, and the number of junction bases without a gene match is 2.

This TCR derives from a male donor with ankylosing spondylitis or in good health (not recorded which). The specimen sequenced was blood, either unsorted or a sorted T cell fraction (not recorded which). This chain joins TRBV7-8 to TRBJ2-7; the central 7 bases match TRBD2. The DNA sequence is given as TGTGCCAGCAGCTTACTAGCGGTTTCCTACGAGCAGTACTTC. It is translated as CASSLLAVSYEQYF.